These T cell receptor beta chains were read from a single sample in a study of shared clonotypes between healthy human individuals. Repertoires were generated with immunoSEQ multiplex PCR, while TCRdb's copy carries only in-frame clones and drops some. The sample yields hundreds of thousands of clones, around three quarters seen once. The sample comprised memory CD4+ T cells sorted from blood. The receptors stem from a woman aged 25 to 39 in good health. CDR3s include the opening cysteine and the closing phenylalanine or tryptophan. The D gene is left open where the match is weak. Clone size is shown for a subset of rows, as once, few, many or a class of expanded clone.

TRBV6-1,TRBJ2-1,NA,NA,TGTGCCAGCAGGACAGGTGGGTCGGGATACAATGAGCAGTTCTTC,CASRTGGSGYNEQFF
TRBV11-2,TRBJ2-2,NA,NA,TGTGCCAGCAGACCACTAGGGGGGAACGGGGAGCTGTTTTTT,CASRPLGGNGELFF
TRBV2,TRBJ2-2,NA,NA,TGTGCCAGCAGAACTGAGCCCTCCGGGGAGCTGTTTTTT,CASRTEPSGELFF
TRBV7-2,TRBJ1-5,NA,NA,TGTGCCAGCAGCCTTGGATTTAATCAGCCCCAGCATTTT,CASSLGFNQPQHF
TRBV6-5,TRBJ2-7,NA,TRBD1,TGTGCCAGCAGTTACTCGAGTCAGGGGGTCCACGAGCAGTACTTC,CASSYSSQGVHEQYF
TRBV29-1,TRBJ2-3,NA,NA,TGCAGCGTTGATAAGGGGCGGGTATCGGATACGCAGTATTTT,CSVDKGRVSDTQYF
TRBV28,TRBJ2-7,NA,NA,TGTGCCAGCAGTCCTGGGACCCGATGGGGGATAGTACGCTACTACGAGCAGTACTTC,CASSPGTRWGIVRYYEQYF
TRBV10-1,TRBJ2-3,NA,TRBD2,TGCGCCAGCAGCCCAGCGGGAGAGTACACAGATACGCAGTATTTT,CASSPAGEYTDTQYF
TRBV10-1,TRBJ2-5,few,NA,TGCGCCAGCAGTGGATCCGGTGGAGAGACCCAGTACTTC,CASSGSGGETQYF
TRBV6-5,TRBJ1-1,few,TRBD1,TGTGCCAGCAGAGAACAGGGGGCGAGTGGGACTGAAGCTTTCTTT,CASREQGASGTEAFF
TRBV6-5,TRBJ1-1,NA,TRBD1,TGTGCCAGCAGTTACGGGGACAGGAGGACTGAAGCTTTCTTT,CASSYGDRRTEAFF
TRBV30,TRBJ1-2,NA,NA,TGTGCCTGGAGTCGAGACACCGCTAACTATGGCTACACCTTC,CAWSRDTANYGYTF
TRBV10-3,TRBJ1-1,NA,TRBD1,TGTGCCATCAGTGAAATTGGAAAACAGGGGGTAAACACTGAAGCTTTCTTT,CAISEIGKQGVNTEAFF
TRBV5-1,TRBJ2-7,NA,TRBD2,TGCGCCAGCAGCTTGGGAGCGGGAGGCCTCTACGAGCAGTACTTC,CASSLGAGGLYEQYF
TRBV7-2,TRBJ2-4,few,NA,TGTGCCAGCAGCTCCGGGGCAGGAAACATTCAGTACTTC,CASSSGAGNIQYF
TRBV5-1,TRBJ2-2,NA,TRBD1,TGCGCCAGCAGCTCTCTCCTCAGGACAGGGGGCGGAGGGCCCGGGGAGCTGTTTTTT,CASSSLLRTGGGGPGELFF
TRBV2,TRBJ1-5,few,NA,TGTGCCAGCAGTGAACAGGGATTGGGCAATCAGCCCCAGCATTTT,CASSEQGLGNQPQHF
TRBV19,TRBJ1-2,few,TRBD1,TGTGCCAGCAAAACAGGGGAAGCCAACTATGGCTACACCTTC,CASKTGEANYGYTF
TRBV5-1,TRBJ1-5,NA,NA,TGCGCCAGCAGCAAAGGGGAGGGCGGTCAGCCCCAGCATTTT,CASSKGEGGQPQHF
TRBV11-3,TRBJ2-1,NA,NA,TGTGCCAGCAGCCAAGGCGGACAGAGATCCTACAATGAGCAGTTCTTC,CASSQGGQRSYNEQFF
TRBV7-2,TRBJ1-5,NA,NA,TGTGCCAGCAGCCTGGGGGGTTATGGCAATCAGCCCCAGCATTTT,CASSLGGYGNQPQHF